One sample yielded the 32 T cell receptor beta chains listed below, sequenced in a study of identical twins. TCRdb reprocessed the 5' RACE reads via MiXCR and lists one record per CDR3 protein. The table includes hundreds of thousands of distinct CDR3 sequences, roughly 18% detected once. The data were also submitted as part of a second study, on T cells expressing NK-cell markers.

Sequenced: PBMCs. The receptors here all came from a woman aged 18-29 years in good health.

This clonotype was found a few times. The chain links TRBV5-1 to TRBJ2-7; 7 bases align to TRBD1. The CDR3 length is 14 residues. The trim removed 4 bases at V and 3 bases at J, leaving 7 bases unmatched. Germline V gene data show CDR1 as SGHRS and CDR2 as YFSETQ. CDR3 bases: TGCGCCAGCAGCCGACCGACAGGGCGCTACGAGCAGTACTTC. Its translation: CASSRPTGRYEQYF.

This clonotype has just a few counts. The chain links TRBV18 to TRBJ1-2; the D gene is possibly TRBD1 (5 bases). Germline V gives CDR1 KGHSH, CDR2 LQKENI. V was trimmed by 3 bases and J by 8 bases, leaving 13 bases between them. The CDR3 is made up of 13 amino acids. The CDR3 spells CASSPPAWDGYTF. The CDR3 region has the DNA TGTGCCAGCTCACCCCCGGCTTGGGACGGCTACACCTTC.

This clonotype was detected only a few times. The rearrangement joins TRBV11-3 to TRBJ2-1; maybe TRBD1 (6 bases). Germline CDR1 and CDR2: SGHNT and YENEEA. The CDR3 contains 15 residues. V was shortened by 7 bases and J by 0 bases, with 13 bases between the two germline ends. The CDR3 DNA sequence: TGTGCCAGCAACCCAGACAGGTCCTCCTACAATGAGCAGTTCTTC. This gives the protein CASNPDRSSYNEQFF.

This clonotype showed up just a few times. The chain is built from TRBV20-1 and TRBJ2-5, with 8 bases aligning to TRBD2. Germline V CDR1 and CDR2: DFQATT, SNEGSKA (reference sequence). J was trimmed by 4 bases and V by 0 bases; bases with no gene match: 25. The CDR3 runs 21 residues. In DNA form, the CDR3 reads TGCAGTGCTAGAGACCCATGGGCGGTTCCCCTGATAGCGGGAAGTGGAGAGACCCAGTACTTC. Protein product: CSARDPWAVPLIAGSGETQYF.

V gene TRBV11-3 combines with J gene TRBJ2-7; D is ambiguous. Per the germline V gene, CDR1 is SGHNT and CDR2 is YENEEA. Between the trimmed V and J ends, which lost 7 bases and 2 bases, there was a span of 15 bases. This CDR3 is 14 amino acids long. For the CDR3, the DNA is TGTGCCAGCAAGGTTGGGGTCTCAACCTACGAGCAGTACTTC. Protein: CASKVGVSTYEQYF.

V and J are TRBV5-6 and TRBJ2-6; no clear D. This CDR3 region has 17 residues. Germline CDR1 and CDR2: SGHDT and YYEEEE. The V end was cut by 1 base, the J end by 0 bases, with 11 bases between. CDR3 coding DNA: TGTGCCAGCAGCTTGTGGGGTTTGGACTCTGGGGCCAACGTCCTGACTTTC. Amino acid sequence: CASSLWGLDSGANVLTF. Combining the CDR3 with reference TRBV5-6 and TRBJ2-6 gives the whole variable domain DAGVTQSPTHLIKTRGQQVTLRCSPKSGHDTVSWYQQALGQGPQFIFQYYEEEERQRGNFPDRFSGHQFPNYSSELNVNALLLGDSALYLCASSLWGLDSGANVLTFGAGSRLTVL.

This clonotype was seen only a few times. The chain couples TRBV7-2 to TRBJ2-1, with 12 bases fitting TRBD1. The CDR3 consists of 15 residues. Per the germline V gene, CDR1 is SGHTA and CDR2 is FQGNSA. J lost 8 bases, V lost 2 bases, and 4 bases had no gene match. The CDR3 DNA is TGTGCCAGCAGCTTACCGGGACAGGGGGCCGATGAGCAGTTCTTC. Its translation: CASSLPGQGADEQFF.

This clonotype was observed a handful of times. The genes are TRBV20-1 and TRBJ2-3; 7 nucleotides align to TRBD2. The V gene end was trimmed by 4 bases and the J gene end by 3 bases; junction bases not matched to a gene: 4. The germline V gene encodes CDR1 DFQATT and CDR2 SNEGSKA (reference sequence). The CDR3 length is 13 residues. The CDR3 coding sequence is TGCAGTGCTATAGGACTAGGGACAGATACGCAGTATTTT. Translated: CSAIGLGTDTQYF.

The rearrangement joins TRBV7-2 to TRBJ2-1; TRBD2 aligns across 13 bases. Germline CDR1 is SGHTA and CDR2 is FQGNSA. CDR3 length: 16 amino acids. The J segment lost 8 bases and the V segment lost 5 bases, leaving 9 bases of the junction unmatched. CDR3 in DNA: TGTGCCAGCAGCATACAACTAGCGGGAGGGCGGGATGAGCAGTTCTTC. Its protein product is CASSIQLAGGRDEQFF.

The genes are TRBV5-8 and TRBJ2-1, with 10 bases fitting TRBD2. Germline V gene data show CDR1 as SGHTS and CDR2 as YDEGEE. The CDR3 totals 15 residues. V was clipped by 4 bases and J by 5 bases; unmatched bases: 6. The CDR3 DNA follows: TGTGCCAGCAGCGCACTAGCGGGGCTTAACAATGAGCAGTTCTTC. This encodes CASSALAGLNNEQFF.

The chain uses TRBV7-2 and TRBJ2-1; D is unclear. The germline CDR1 and CDR2 sequences are SGHTA and FQGNSA. Trimming shortened V by 8 bases and J by 5 bases, and 10 bases separated the two germline ends. The CDR3 is made up of 12 amino acids. Written as DNA, the CDR3 is TGTGCCAGCGCCCTTCAAGACAATGAGCAGTTCTTC. Encoded protein: CASALQDNEQFF.

The chain joins TRBV6-1 to TRBJ2-7; 7 nucleotides match TRBD1. This CDR3 contains 14 residues. Germline trimming cut 5 bases from V and 2 bases from J; bases unmatched to any gene: 6. Germline V lookup: CDR1 MNHNS, CDR2 SASEGT. The CDR3 region has the DNA TGTGCCAGCAGTCGAGGGGGCTCGGCCTACGAGCAGTACTTC. It yields the protein CASSRGGSAYEQYF.

The genes are TRBV25-1 and TRBJ2-1; 9 nucleotides line up with TRBD1. With 1 base clipped from V and 8 bases from J, the junction kept 9 bases outside the gene matches. This CDR3 region has 16 residues. CDR1 and CDR2 (germline): MGHDK, SYGVNS. As DNA, the CDR3 is TGTGCCAGCAGTGAATTAACAGGGGGCAGGAGAGATGAGCAGTTCTTC. Protein sequence: CASSELTGGRRDEQFF.

The chain joins TRBV6-1 to TRBJ1-1, with D perhaps TRBD1 (5 bases). V lost 5 bases and J 3 bases, leaving 13 bases between the germline ends. The CDR3 is 14 amino acids. Germline V lookup: CDR1 MNHNS, CDR2 SASEGT. CDR3 in amino acids: CASSPWGGDTEAFF. The CDR3 DNA reads TGTGCCAGCAGTCCCTGGGGAGGGGACACTGAAGCTTTCTTT.

The chain recombines TRBV5-5 with TRBJ1-2, with TRBD1 matching over 10 bases. CDR1 and CDR2 (germline): SGHKS, YYEKEE (reference sequence). The CDR3 has 17 residues. With 4 bases clipped from V and 4 bases from J, the junction kept 13 bases outside the gene matches. The CDR3 DNA follows: TGTGCCAGCAGCACCCACTACGGACAGGGGGGAGGCTATGGCTACACCTTC. Its translation: CASSTHYGQGGGYGYTF.

J is TRBJ2-1 and V is TRBV7-2; D remains unclear. Germline V gives CDR1 SGHTA, CDR2 FQGNSA. V lost 2 bases to trimming and J lost 1 base, with 9 bases between them. This CDR3 comprises 15 residues. Written as DNA, the CDR3 is TGTGCCAGCAGCTTATTACTCATATCCTACAATGAGCAGTTCTTC. It is translated as CASSLLLISYNEQFF.

The rearrangement uses TRBV12-3 or TRBV12-4 and TRBJ1-1, with D possibly TRBD1 on 5 matching bases. The CDR3 has 15 amino acids. The ends were cut back, 6 bases at V and 0 bases at J, with 14 bases in the middle. The CDR3 coding sequence is TGTGCCAGCAGACCGGGACGCCGGTTGAACACTGAAGCTTTCTTT. It encodes CASRPGRRLNTEAFF.

The chain carries TRBV3-1 and TRBJ2-1; 10 bases line up with TRBD2. The V gene's germline CDR1 is LGHDT and CDR2 YNNKEL (reference sequence). The CDR3 is 18 amino acids. Trimming at V came to 0 bases and at J to 6 bases, leaving 11 bases not matched to a gene. CDR3 DNA sequence: TGTGCCAGCAGCCAAGATGAACTAGCGGGAAGTAGTGGCAATGAGCAGTTCTTC. This sequence encodes CASSQDELAGSSGNEQFF.

The chain has TRBV15 and TRBJ2-2; TRBD2 is a possible D gene (5 bases). This CDR3 is 16 amino acids long. V was shortened by 1 base and J by 4 bases, with 13 bases between the two germline ends. Germline V CDR1 and CDR2: LNHNV, YYDKDF (reference sequence). CDR3 amino acids: CATSRVGQDFTGELFF. Here the CDR3 DNA reads TGTGCCACCAGCAGAGTAGGGCAGGACTTCACCGGGGAGCTGTTTTTT.

In this sample, this clonotype turned up a few times. CDR3 coding DNA: TGTGCCAGCACCCTAAGTTTTAACACTGAAGCTTTCTTT. Translated, it gives CASTLSFNTEAFF. This chain links TRBV12-3 or TRBV12-4 with TRBJ1-1; the D is unclear. V was pared by 7 bases and J by 2 bases, with 11 bases between. The CDR3 contains 13 residues.

This clonotype showed up just a few times. V gene TRBV7-2 combines with J gene TRBJ2-1; no reliable D call. The germline V gene encodes CDR1 SGHTA and CDR2 FQGNSA. CDR3 size: 15 residues. V shed 1 base and J shed 0 bases, with 7 bases lying between them. Here the CDR3 reads CASSLELNSYNEQFF. As DNA, the CDR3 is TGTGCCAGCAGCTTAGAACTTAACTCCTACAATGAGCAGTTCTTC. The full variable domain, its missing parts supplied by reference TRBV7-2 and TRBJ2-1, is GAGVSQSPSNKVTEKGKDVELRCDPISGHTALYWYRQSLGQGLEFLIYFQGNSAPDKSGLPSDRFSAERTGGSVSTLTIQRTQQEDSAVYLCASSLELNSYNEQFFGPGTRLTVL.

The table lists this clonotype with a few counts. The genes are TRBV4-2 and TRBJ1-5; D remains ambiguous. Germline CDR1 reads LGHNA; CDR2 reads YNFKEQ. The CDR3 consists of 15 residues. Trimming removed 3 bases from V and 1 base from J, with 10 bases in between. This CDR3 reads CASSHTESSNQPQHF. The CDR3 DNA reads TGTGCCAGCAGCCACACTGAATCAAGCAATCAGCCCCAGCATTTT.

This clonotype was found a few times. The genes are TRBV10-3 and TRBJ2-3; 7 nucleotides agree with TRBD1. There are 16 residues in the CDR3. Germline loops: CDR1 ENHRY, CDR2 SYGVKD. V lost 5 bases, J lost 3 bases, and 11 bases stayed unmatched. The CDR3: CAISFPPGQRTDTQYF. CDR3 DNA sequence: TGTGCCATCAGTTTCCCCCCGGGACAGAGAACAGATACGCAGTATTTT.

J is TRBJ2-5 and V is TRBV2; no clear D. This CDR3 region has 12 residues. From germline, CDR1 is SNHLY and CDR2 FYNNEI. V gave up 5 bases and J gave up 2 bases, with 6 bases separating them. CDR3 protein: CASSSLQETQYF. The CDR3 region has the DNA TGTGCCAGCAGTTCGTTGCAAGAGACCCAGTACTTC.

The chain employs TRBV29-1 and TRBJ2-1, with D perhaps assigned TRBD1 or TRBD2 (5 bases each). Germline V lookup: CDR1 SQVTM, CDR2 ANQGSEA. V was cut by 4 bases and J by 7 bases, with 11 bases left in between. The CDR3 length is 12 residues. The CDR3 reads CSVVEGPNEQFF. As DNA, the CDR3 is TGCAGCGTTGTCGAGGGGCCTAATGAGCAGTTCTTC.

The chain combines TRBV12-3 or TRBV12-4 with TRBJ2-7; tentative D call: TRBD2 (5 bases). The germline V and J ends were trimmed by 4 bases and 3 bases, with 19 bases remaining between them. The CDR3 contains 16 residues. CDR3 nucleotides: TGTGCCAGCAGTTGGCTACGACGAGGGCCTTACTACGAGCAGTACTTC. This codes for CASSWLRRGPYYEQYF.

This chain links TRBV4-2 with TRBJ2-7, with 8 bases identical to TRBD1. The germline V gene encodes CDR1 LGHNA and CDR2 YNFKEQ. V lost 1 base and J lost 4; bases outside the gene matches: 6. There are 15 residues in the CDR3. The CDR3 DNA follows: TGTGCCAGCAGCCAAGTGACAGGACAGGGATACGAGCAGTACTTC. Translated: CASSQVTGQGYEQYF.

Details on this clonotype: The germline gene is not matched at one end of the junction; a read error may be the cause. The chain recombines TRBV5-1 with TRBJ2-7, with 9 bases that match TRBD2. Germline V gene lookup returns CDR1 SGHRS and CDR2 YFSETQ. This CDR3 spans 15 amino acids. The CDR3 here is CASSLVASGTNEQYF. As DNA, the CDR3 is TGCGCCAGCAGTTTGGTGGCTAGCGGGACCAACGAGCAGTACTTC.

J is TRBJ1-2 and V is TRBV12-3 or TRBV12-4; 11 bases line up with TRBD1. V was clipped by 6 bases and J by 7 bases; unmatched bases: 7. This CDR3 comprises 14 residues. The CDR3 nucleotides read TGTGCCAGCAGCCGGACAGGGGGCGCTCTTGGCTACACCTTC. Its protein product is CASSRTGGALGYTF.

The chain links TRBV6-5 to TRBJ2-7, with TRBD1 matching over 9 bases. Germline V gene lookup returns CDR1 MNHEY and CDR2 SVGAGI. V dropped 2 bases and J dropped 2; count of bases not matched to a gene: 4. The CDR3 length is 15 residues. The CDR3 region is CASSYAGQGTYEQYF. CDR3 sequence (DNA): TGTGCCAGCAGTTACGCGGGACAGGGAACCTACGAGCAGTACTTC.

This clonotype was detected many times. This rearrangement joins TRBV29-1 to TRBJ1-1; tentatively, D is TRBD1 (5 bases). CDR1 is SQVTM and CDR2 is ANQGSEA in the germline V gene. Trimming shortened V by 6 bases and J by 0 bases, and 11 bases separated the two germline ends. The CDR3 extends over 13 amino acids. The CDR3 sequence is CSVFDSLNTEAFF. The CDR3, as DNA: TGCAGCGTATTCGACAGTTTGAACACTGAAGCTTTCTTT.

In this sample, this clonotype turned up a few times. This rearrangement joins TRBV20-1 to TRBJ2-1; TRBD2 is a possible D gene (6 bases). Germline-derived CDR1 and CDR2 are DFQATT and SNEGSKA (reference sequence). V was shortened by 5 bases and J by 7 bases, with 21 bases between the two germline ends. The CDR3 consists of 15 residues. The CDR3 protein is CSARAGTSKPNEQFF. The CDR3 nucleotides are TGCAGTGCTCGAGCCGGGACTTCTAAGCCAAATGAGCAGTTCTTC.